Listed here are 20 T cell receptor beta chains from one sample, sequenced in a study of T cells in localized non-small cell lung cancer. Libraries were prepared by immunoSEQ multiplex PCR; TCRdb keeps only in-frame clonotypes and omits some of them. The data hold 9,400 or so clones, with about nine tenths observed a single time. Sequencing was performed on peripheral blood, taken before any cancer treatment. All receptors derive from a female donor aged 60 or older with stage II squamous cell lung carcinoma.

The chain has TRBV5-1 and TRBJ1-2; D is unclear. Trimming removed 3 bases from V and 8 bases from J, with 14 bases in between. This CDR3 has 13 amino acids. The germline CDR1 and CDR2 sequences are SGHRS and YFSETQ. DNA for the CDR3: TGCGCCAGCAGCTCTCGTTGGACGGAAGGCTACACCTTC. Translated: CASSSRWTEGYTF.

About this clone itself: The germline gene is not matched at one end of the junction; a read error may be the cause. This chain uses TRBV9 with TRBJ1-2, with no clear D. The CDR3 loop spans 12 amino acids. Germline values: CDR1 SGDLS, CDR2 YYNGEE. CDR3 protein: CASSVTIGRLNF. The CDR3 DNA sequence: TGTGCCAGCAGCGTAACTATAGGACGGCTAAACTTC.

This clone appeared a single time. This chain uses TRBV4-2 with TRBJ1-4; D perhaps matches TRBD1 (5 bases). Germline V CDR1 and CDR2: LGHNA, YNFKEQ. The CDR3 runs to 15 residues. V lost 2 bases and J lost 5, with 12 bases in between. CDR3 loop: CASSQKGQVNEKLFF. CDR3 DNA: TGTGCCAGCAGCCAAAAGGGGCAGGTAAATGAAAAACTGTTTTTT.

The chain is built from TRBV7-7 and TRBJ2-7; TRBD1 agrees at 7 bases. After removal of 3 bases from V and 0 bases from J, the junction contained 5 bases not matched to a gene. Germline assignment: CDR1 SSHAT and CDR2 FNYEAQ (reference sequence). The CDR3 is 15 residues long. In DNA form, the CDR3 reads TGTGCCAGCAGCTTGGGGACAGAGAGCTCCTACGAGCAGTACTTC. This gives the protein CASSLGTESSYEQYF.

This clone was recorded once. V is TRBV5-1 and J is TRBJ2-1; tentative D call: TRBD1 (5 bases). The CDR3 loop spans 17 amino acids. The V end lost 3 bases, the J end lost 4 bases, and 20 bases lay between the germline ends. Germline V gene data show CDR1 as SGHRS and CDR2 as YFSETQ. As DNA, the CDR3 is TGCGCCAGCAGCTGGTGGCAGGGTCAGAGCGCTTACAATGAGCAGTTCTTC. It is translated as CASSWWQGQSAYNEQFF.

The chain combines TRBV4-2 with TRBJ2-7; D might be TRBD2 (6 bases). The germline gives CDR1 LGHNA, CDR2 YNFKEQ. CDR3 length equals 17 residues. Deletions cut 0 bases from V and 2 bases from J, with 17 bases between. CDR3 region: CASSQEAGASETYEQYF. CDR3 nucleotides: TGTGCCAGCAGCCAAGAGGCCGGGGCTAGCGAGACCTACGAGCAGTACTTC.

This sequence joins TRBV6-6 and TRBJ2-2, with D perhaps assigned TRBD1 or TRBD2 (5 bases each). The CDR3 length is 14 residues. The germline gives CDR1 MNHNY, CDR2 SVGAGI (reference sequence). V lost 8 bases, J lost 6 bases, and 16 bases lay in between. The CDR3 DNA is TGTGCCAGCCGGGACCGGGTGGGTTCCGGGGAGCTGTTTTTT. Translated: CASRDRVGSGELFF.

The chain has TRBV7-9 and TRBJ2-7; D is undetermined. Trimming pared 1 base from V and 3 bases from J, leaving 4 bases between. The CDR3 extends over 12 amino acids. Germline values: CDR1 SEHNR, CDR2 FQNEAQ (reference sequence). CDR3 bases: TGTGCCAGCAGCTTAGTGGGCTACGAGCAGTACTTC. It codes for CASSLVGYEQYF.

The chain is built from TRBV5-1 and TRBJ2-7; no definite D call. Deletions cut 0 bases from V and 3 bases from J, with 10 bases between. Germline CDR1 SGHRS, CDR2 YFSETQ. This CDR3 spans 14 amino acids. This CDR3 is CASSLAFGDYEQYV. CDR3 bases: TGCGCCAGCAGCTTGGCATTCGGTGACTACGAGCAGTACGTC.

Only a few counts were recorded for this clone. This chain connects TRBV5-1 to TRBJ1-1, with 9 bases matching TRBD1. CDR1 and CDR2 from the germline V gene are SGHRS and YFSETQ. This CDR3 is 14 amino acids long. Losses at the gene ends were 0 bases for V and 5 bases for J; bases not matched to a gene: 2. CDR3 nucleotides: TGCGCCAGCAGCTTGGACAGGGGGCTTACTGAAGCTTTCTTT. The encoded protein is CASSLDRGLTEAFF.

This clone was counted a single time. The chain combines TRBV21-1 with TRBJ1-2; the DNA was not compared with TRBD1, the D call given in the table. TRBV21-1 constitutes a pseudogene. This CDR3 spans 13 amino acids. CDR3 sequence reads: CASPGGHSYGYTF. The CDR3 bases are TGTGCCAGTCCAGGGGGACATAGCTATGGCTACACCTTC.

This chain joins TRBV9 and TRBJ1-1; a possible D gene is TRBD1 (5 bases). Trimming left V 4 bases short and J 4 bases short, with 11 bases between. The CDR3 length is 13 residues. Germline V gives CDR1 SGDLS, CDR2 YYNGEE. CDR3 region: CASSTGAATEAFF. The CDR3, as DNA: TGTGCCAGCAGCACAGGAGCAGCCACTGAAGCTTTCTTT. The whole variable domain, filled in from reference TRBV9 and TRBJ1-1, reads DSGVTQTPKHLITATGQRVTLRCSPRSGDLSVYWYQQSLDQGLQFLIQYYNGEERAKGNILERFSAQQFPDLHSELNLSSLELGDSALYFCASSTGAATEAFFGQGTRLTVV.

This clone was observed a handful of times. This chain links TRBV6-5 with TRBJ2-3; D possibly matches TRBD1 or TRBD2 (6 bases each). The germline CDR1 and CDR2 sequences are MNHEY and SVGAGI. This CDR3 has 14 amino acids. The V end lost 5 bases, the J end lost 2 bases, and 11 bases lay between the germline ends. CDR3 coding DNA: TGTGCCAGCAGTCCCTGGGGGGCCACAGATACGCAGTATTTT. Protein sequence: CASSPWGATDTQYF.

The V gene is TRBV28, the J gene TRBJ1-6; D is uncertain. This CDR3 spans 15 amino acids. Germline V gives CDR1 MDHEN, CDR2 SYDVKM. V was pared by 6 bases and J by 8 bases, with 17 bases between. This chain's CDR3 is CASSGVGSYYSPLHF. The DNA for the CDR3 is TGTGCCAGCAGCGGGGTAGGGTCTTACTATTCACCCCTCCACTTT.

This clone was seen just once. The gene calls are TRBV7-9 and TRBJ2-7; 8 bases are a match to TRBD2. This CDR3 is 16 amino acids long. J lost 5 bases, V lost 3 bases, and 12 bases had no gene match. Germline V gene lookup returns CDR1 SEHNR and CDR2 FQNEAQ (reference sequence). CDR3 sequence reads: CASSLGSVAGPNEQYF. CDR3 nucleotides: TGTGCCAGCAGCTTGGGGTCGGTAGCGGGACCCAACGAGCAGTACTTC.

This clone appeared once. The chain employs TRBV29-1 and TRBJ2-1; TRBD2 agrees at 9 bases. The V and J ends lost 8 bases and 5 bases, in that order; junction bases with no gene match: 13. Germline V gives CDR1 SQVTM, CDR2 ANQGSEA. The CDR3 sequence is 15 residues long. The CDR3 bases are TGCAGCTCCGGGGTGGATCAGCGGGGGGACAATGAGCAGTTCTTC. Protein: CSSGVDQRGDNEQFF.

The rearrangement uses TRBV28 and TRBJ2-1, with a tentative D call TRBD2 (7 bases). With 3 bases removed from V and 12 bases from J, the gap between germline ends came to 18 bases. CDR3 size: 14 residues. The germline V gene encodes CDR1 MDHEN and CDR2 SYDVKM. Written as DNA, the CDR3 is TGTGCCAGCAGTTTCTCGGGGGGCCCCCGAAGGCAGTTCTTC. It encodes CASSFSGGPRRQFF.

This chain links TRBV9 with TRBJ1-4, with D perhaps matching TRBD1 (5 bases). V was pared by 4 bases and J by 7 bases, with 23 bases between. CDR1 and CDR2 (germline): SGDLS, YYNGEE. This CDR3 comprises 17 residues. CDR3 DNA sequence: TGTGCCAGCAGCCCGGAGGTTGGAGGGGTCGGCGGTGAAAAACTGTTTTTT. Protein sequence: CASSPEVGGVGGEKLFF.

The rearrangement joins TRBV19 to TRBJ1-1, with D unresolved. Per germline, CDR1 LNHDA and CDR2 SQIVND (reference sequence). The CDR3 sequence is 16 residues long. The V end was cut by 4 bases, the J end by 5 bases, with 20 bases between. This CDR3 reads CASSTTGGDVNTEAFF. The CDR3 coding sequence is TGTGCCAGTAGTACCACCGGTGGGGATGTTAATACTGAAGCTTTCTTT. Together with reference TRBV19 and TRBJ1-1, the CDR3 gives the full variable domain: DGGITQSPKYLFRKEGQNVTLSCEQNLNHDAMYWYRQDPGQGLRLIYYSQIVNDFQKGDIAEGYSVSREKKESFPLTVTSAQKNPTAFYLCASSTTGGDVNTEAFFGQGTRLTVV.

V and J are TRBV28 and TRBJ1-3; possible D gene TRBD1, 6 bases. V dropped 4 bases and J dropped 0 bases, with 13 bases sitting between them. The germline V gene has CDR1 MDHEN and CDR2 SYDVKM. The CDR3 is made up of 16 amino acids. The CDR3: CASSSTGIGSGNTIYF. CDR3 coding DNA: TGTGCCAGCAGTTCTACAGGGATCGGCTCTGGAAACACCATATATTTT. The whole variable domain, filled in from reference TRBV28 and TRBJ1-3, reads DVKVTQSSRYLVKRTGEKVFLECVQDMDHENMFWYRQDPGLGLRLIYFSYDVKMKEKGDIPEGYSVSREKKERFSLILESASTNQTSMYLCASSSTGIGSGNTIYFGEGSWLTVV.